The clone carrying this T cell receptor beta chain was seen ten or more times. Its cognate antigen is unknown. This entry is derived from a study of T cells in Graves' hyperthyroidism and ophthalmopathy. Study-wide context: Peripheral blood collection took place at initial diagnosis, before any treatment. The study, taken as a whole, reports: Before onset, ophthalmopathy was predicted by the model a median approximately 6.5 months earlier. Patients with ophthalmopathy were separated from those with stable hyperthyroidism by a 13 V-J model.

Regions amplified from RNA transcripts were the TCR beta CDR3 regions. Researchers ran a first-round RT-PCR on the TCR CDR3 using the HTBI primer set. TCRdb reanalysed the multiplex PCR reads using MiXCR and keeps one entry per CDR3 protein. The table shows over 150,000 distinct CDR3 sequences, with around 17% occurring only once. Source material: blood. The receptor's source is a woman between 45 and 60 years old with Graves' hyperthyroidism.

CDR3 bases: TGTGCCAGCAGTTTCAGCTCCTACAATGAGCAGTTCTTC. As protein: CASSFSSYNEQFF. The chain combines TRBV27 with TRBJ2-1; the D is unclear. V dropped 3 bases and J dropped 0 bases, with 3 bases sitting between them. This CDR3 is 13 amino acids long. Germline V gives CDR1 MNHEY, CDR2 SMNVEV (reference sequence).